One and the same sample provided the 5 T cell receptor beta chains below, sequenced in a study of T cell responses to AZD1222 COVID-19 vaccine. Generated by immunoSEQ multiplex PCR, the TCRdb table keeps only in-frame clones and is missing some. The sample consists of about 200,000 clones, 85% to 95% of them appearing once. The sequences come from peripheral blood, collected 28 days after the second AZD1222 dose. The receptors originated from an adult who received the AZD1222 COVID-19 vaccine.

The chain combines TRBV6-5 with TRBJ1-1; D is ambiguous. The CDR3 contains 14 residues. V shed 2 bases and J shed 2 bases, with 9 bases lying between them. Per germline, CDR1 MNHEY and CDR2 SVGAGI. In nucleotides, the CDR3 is TGTGCCAGCAGTTACGGAGGCGGAAACACTGAAGCTTTCTTT. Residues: CASSYGGGNTEAFF.

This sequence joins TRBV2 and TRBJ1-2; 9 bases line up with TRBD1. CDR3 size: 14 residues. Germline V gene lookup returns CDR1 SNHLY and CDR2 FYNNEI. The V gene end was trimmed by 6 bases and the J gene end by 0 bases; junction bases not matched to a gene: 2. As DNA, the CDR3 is TGTGCCAGCAGAGGGACAGGGCCTAACTATGGCTACACCTTC. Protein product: CASRGTGPNYGYTF.

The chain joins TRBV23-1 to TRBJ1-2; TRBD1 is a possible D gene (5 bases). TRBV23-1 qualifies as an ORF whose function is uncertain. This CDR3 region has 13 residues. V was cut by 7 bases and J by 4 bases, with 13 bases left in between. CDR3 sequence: CASTWGRIYGYTF. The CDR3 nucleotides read TGCGCCAGCACCTGGGGCCGCATCTATGGCTACACCTTC.

The CDR3 loop reads CASSLVGGLAGTNEQFF. CDR3 DNA: TGTGCCAGCAGCTTAGTTGGAGGACTAGCGGGGACCAATGAGCAGTTCTTC. The chain recombines TRBV7-9 with TRBJ2-1; TRBD2 matches at 12 bases. V shed 1 base and J 6 bases; nucleotides not matched to a gene: 7. Germline V CDR1 and CDR2: SEHNR, FQNEAQ (reference sequence). This CDR3 is built from 17 residues.

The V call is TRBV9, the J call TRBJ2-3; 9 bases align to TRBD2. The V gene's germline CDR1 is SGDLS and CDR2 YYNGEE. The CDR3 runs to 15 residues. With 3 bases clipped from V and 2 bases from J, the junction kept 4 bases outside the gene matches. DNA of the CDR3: TGTGCCAGCAGCGCTAGCGGGGCCCCCACAGATACGCAGTATTTT. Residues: CASSASGAPTDTQYF.